The 2 T cell receptor beta chains below were found in one sample sequenced in a study of beta chain features in type 1 diabetes. cDNA synthesis used the whole RNA isolate, giving expressed TCRB sequences. The protocol was immunoSEQ multiplex PCR, while the TCRdb copy is restricted to in-frame clones and leaves out a portion. The repertoire holds 900,000 or so clones, with about a sixth as singletons. Material: naive CD4+ T cells from blood. The receptors here all came from a young woman in good health.

This clone was found a few times. V gene TRBV7-9 combines with J gene TRBJ1-1; D is undetermined. The CDR3 length is 15 residues. The germline CDR1 and CDR2 sequences are SEHNR and FQNEAQ (reference sequence). V was clipped by 1 base and J by 0 bases, with 9 bases between them. The DNA for the CDR3 is TGTGCCAGCAGCTTAGAGTGGACGATGAACACTGAAGCTTTCTTT. Protein product: CASSLEWTMNTEAFF.

The chain joins TRBV5-4 to TRBJ2-1; 13 bases line up with TRBD2. This CDR3 contains 17 residues. V dropped 4 bases and J dropped 0; count of bases not matched to a gene: 4. Germline assignment: CDR1 SGHNT and CDR2 YYREEE (reference sequence). The CDR3 is CASSQGLAGVSYNEQFF. The CDR3 nucleotides are TGTGCCAGCAGCCAAGGACTAGCGGGAGTCTCCTACAATGAGCAGTTCTTC.